This record looks at one TCR beta chain sequence and its context. Its antigen remains undetermined. One base away there is no much larger clone; base qualities are not given. TCR beta CDR3 regions were amplified from RNA transcripts. A first-round RT-PCR of the TCR CDR3 used the HTBI primer set with the Qiagen OneStep RT-PCR kit. A second multiplex PCR round built the libraries, followed by size selection and purification. Libraries were sequenced paired-end with 100 bp reads on an Illumina HiSeq2000. The published analysis was carried out like this. Raw data were processed with SOAPnuke, discarding reads with adapters, uncalled bases, mean Phred below 15, or no exact constant-primer or identifier match. COPE v1.2.5 was used to merge the high-quality paired reads, and each unique nucleotide sequence was defined as a clonotype. MiTCR v1.1 was used to align the clonotypes against IMGT TRBV, TRBD and TRBJ reference segments. The analysis was restricted to V-J combinations with a frequency above 0.0001, which together covered 99.2% of the repertoires. A TCS score was defined as the ratio between F50 (clonal expansion) and ExV (chaos), using BLOSUM62-based TCRdist between CDR3 peptides within each V-J. Welch's t-statistics and random forest reduced 500 to 650 V-J features to roughly 13, which were used in a naive Bayes classifier (R e1071). Starting from the raw public reads, TCRdb applied fastp trimming at Q25, assembled clones with MiXCR and retained in-frame beta chains. Every entry covers one CDR3 protein and lists the most common genes and DNA from its rows. Clone size and V and J calls follow TCRdb, not the original study. The sample table lists roughly 420,000 distinct CDR3 sequences, roughly an eighth of them with a count of one. The ten largest account for 5% to 6.5% of the sample.

This record belongs to a study of T cells in Graves' hyperthyroidism and ophthalmopathy (dated by TCRdb to between 2018 and 2021). About the study as a whole: Peripheral blood was collected at initial diagnosis, before any treatment. TCR V-J signatures able to tell the groups apart were searched for in a discovery cohort of around 95 patients, of whom about 40 had Graves' ophthalmopathy and roughly 59 had stable Graves' hyperthyroidism. Whether ophthalmopathy could be predicted prospectively was tested in an independent validation cohort made up of approximately 19 hyperthyroidism patients plus 17 patients who later progressed to ophthalmopathy. The approximately 98 discovery patients were randomly divided into training and test sets at a 7:3 ratio. Thyroid tissue and blood T-cell repertoires from six Graves' hyperthyroidism patients were also compared in the study. After blood sampling, hyperthyroidism patients were treated with methimazole at a starting dose of 30 mg daily, and ophthalmopathy patients were treated with high-dose intravenous methylprednisolone. TCR Vbeta CDR3 sequencing of 140 or so peripheral blood samples (under 45 ophthalmopathy, 75 hyperthyroidism and around 17 progressor patients) is reported in the paper.

Cut back by 6 bases and 2 bases, the V and J ends lie 10 bases apart. CDR1 and CDR2 were assigned from the germline V gene (reference sequence) as MNHEY and SMNVEV. From cysteine to phenylalanine, the CDR3 is 14 amino acids long. The DNA shown is the 42-base CDR3, in frame from base 1. Paper-wide results and their limitations: In validation, the model predicted progression to ophthalmopathy with 55% to 71% sensitivity and approximately 74% specificity, a median of 6.5 months before onset. No statistical method was used to fix the sample size in advance, and group allocation was not hidden from the investigators. A 13 V-J signature model separated ophthalmopathy from stable hyperthyroidism, with over 85% sensitivity and 81.08% specificity in cross-validation and 80%/75% in testing. Most expanded thyroid clonotypes (frequency above 0.001) were also detected in blood, suggesting blood repertoires may reflect thyroid immune responses.

A patient counted as having stable Graves' hyperthyroidism if no progression to ophthalmopathy occurred over 18 months of follow-up. Hyperthyroidism patients were newly diagnosed, with disease duration under 2 months, and aged 18 to 65 years. Any patient with an uncontrolled infection, another autoimmune disease, pregnancy or lactation was excluded. Diagnoses were established on the basis of clinical symptoms, serum thyroxine and TRAb, thyroid ultrasound, and orbital computed tomography. Ficoll-Paque density gradient centrifugation was used to isolate PBMCs from under 11 ml of fresh peripheral blood. Total RNA was extracted with Trizol reagent, and quality was checked on an Agilent 2100 Bioanalyzer.

The V gene is TRBV27 and the J gene is TRBJ2-2; there is no confident call for the D gene. The source of this sequence is a woman aged 18-29 years with Graves' hyperthyroidism. Sequencing used blood. This receptor has the CDR3 CASRKARNTGELFF. The DNA is as follows: TGTGCCAGCAGGAAGGCAAGAAACACCGGGGAGCTGTTTTTT.